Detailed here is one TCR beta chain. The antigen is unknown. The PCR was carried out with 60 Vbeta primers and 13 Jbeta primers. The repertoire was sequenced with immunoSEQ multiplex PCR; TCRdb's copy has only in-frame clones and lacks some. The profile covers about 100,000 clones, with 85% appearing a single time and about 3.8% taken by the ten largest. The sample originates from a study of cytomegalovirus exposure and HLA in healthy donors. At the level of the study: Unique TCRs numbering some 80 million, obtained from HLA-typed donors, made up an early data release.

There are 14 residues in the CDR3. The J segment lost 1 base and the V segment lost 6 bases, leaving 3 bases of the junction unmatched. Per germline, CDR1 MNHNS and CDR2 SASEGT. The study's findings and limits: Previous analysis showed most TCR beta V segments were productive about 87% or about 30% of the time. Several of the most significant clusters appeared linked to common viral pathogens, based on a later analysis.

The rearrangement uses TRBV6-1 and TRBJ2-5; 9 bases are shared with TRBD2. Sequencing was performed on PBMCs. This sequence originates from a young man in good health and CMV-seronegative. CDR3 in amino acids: CASRERGVQETQYF. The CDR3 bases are TGTGCCAGCAGGGAGCGGGGGGTCCAAGAGACCCAGTACTTC.